These 9 T cell receptor beta chains were all obtained from the same sample, sequenced in a study of tumor-infiltrating lymphocytes in oesophageal squamous cell carcinoma. MiXCR, run by TCRdb on the PCR reads, gives a single entry per CDR3 protein. The sample includes approximately 15,000 distinct CDR3 sequences, under 70% of them seen just once. The sequenced material came from esophageal tumor tissue. The receptor set was obtained from a female donor with esophageal squamous cell carcinoma.

The chain links TRBV5-6 to TRBJ2-5; 9 bases are a match to TRBD1. TRBJ2-7 explains the end of the DNA better; the J call may be wrong. The length of the CDR3 is 15 residues. Per germline, CDR1 SGHDT and CDR2 YYEEEE. The CDR3 coding sequence is TGTGCCAGCAGCCGGACCGGGACAGGGATCTACGAGCAGTACTTC. Encoded protein: CASSRTGTGIYEQYF.

The V call is TRBV7-6, the J call TRBJ2-1, with D possibly being TRBD2 (6 bases). Germline V lookup: CDR1 SGHVS, CDR2 FNYEAQ. The CDR3 consists of 14 residues. V was cut by 3 bases and J by 10 bases, with 16 bases left in between. CDR3 region: CASSLGTHTYEQFF. The CDR3, as DNA: TGTGCCAGCAGCTTGGGGACTCACACCTACGAGCAGTTCTTC.

This chain connects TRBV7-2 to TRBJ1-1; D might be TRBD1 (5 bases). TRBJ1-6 explains the end of the DNA better; the J call may be wrong. Germline lookup yields CDR1 SGHTA and CDR2 FQGNSA. This CDR3 is built from 15 residues. For the CDR3, the DNA is TGTGCCAGCAGCTGGCAGGGTCCAGGAGATTCACCCCTCCACTTT. Its protein is CASSWQGPGDSPLHF.

There are many counts of this clonotype. This chain connects TRBV6-6 to TRBJ2-7, with D perhaps assigned TRBD1 or TRBD2 (5 bases each). From germline, CDR1 is MNHNY and CDR2 SVGAGI (reference sequence). This CDR3 is 16 amino acids long. V lost 0 bases and J lost 0, with 12 bases in between. The CDR3 sequence: CASSYSSRDVSYEQYF. The CDR3 DNA sequence: TGTGCCAGCAGTTACTCATCCCGGGACGTCTCCTACGAGCAGTACTTC.

The chain has TRBV19 and TRBJ1-3; TRBD1 agrees at 7 bases. The length of the CDR3 is 16 residues. CDR1 LNHDA and CDR2 SQIVND come from the germline V gene (reference sequence). With 2 bases clipped from V and 0 bases from J, the junction kept 4 bases outside the gene matches. The CDR3: CASSIRGGLSGNTIYF. CDR3 sequence (DNA): TGTGCCAGTAGTATACGAGGGGGCCTCTCTGGAAACACCATATATTTT.

This chain uses TRBV6-6 with TRBJ2-7; D gene unclear. The CDR3 runs to 13 residues. V was shortened by 6 bases and J by 7 bases, with 16 bases between the two germline ends. CDR1 MNHNY and CDR2 SVGAGI come from the germline V gene (reference sequence). The CDR3 sequence: CASRGYTYNEQYF. In DNA form, the CDR3 reads TGTGCCAGCAGGGGTTATACCTACAATGAGCAGTACTTC.

V and J are TRBV12-3 or TRBV12-4 and TRBJ1-1, with D hard to call. CDR3 length: 14 residues. V was pared by 0 bases and J by 5 bases, with 10 bases between. CDR3 DNA: TGTGCCAGCAGTTTAGCCGCAGGTAGGACTGAAGCTTTCTTT. It is translated as CASSLAAGRTEAFF.

The chain is built from TRBV7-1 and TRBJ1-1, with 13 nucleotides matching TRBD2. With the DNA end fitting TRBJ2-7 better, the J assignment may be wrong. TRBV7-1 is annotated as an ORF whose role is uncertain. The CDR3 consists of 17 residues. The CDR3 DNA reads TGTGCCAGCAGCTCCTACTTGACTAGCGGGAGGATTTACGAGCAGTACTTC. This encodes CASSSYLTSGRIYEQYF.

The V call is TRBV27, the J call TRBJ2-1, with 9 bases that match TRBD1. The end of the DNA is better explained by TRBJ2-5, so the J call may be wrong. CDR3 length: 19 amino acids. CDR1 and CDR2 (germline): MNHEY, SMNVEV (reference sequence). The CDR3 DNA is TGTGCCAGCAGTTCAATCATGGGGGTGGGGACAGGGTCGGGAGAGACCCAGTACTTC. Protein product: CASSSIMGVGTGSGETQYF.